The clone carrying this T cell receptor beta chain was seen a handful of times. The antigen remains unidentified. This sample is part of a study of beta chain features in type 1 diabetes. Broader study findings: Type 1 diabetes patients had moderately but significantly shorter TCRB CDR3s in all four CD4+ subsets.

CD45RO/CCR7/CD25/CD127/CD95/CD27 staining was used to isolate CD4+ naive, central memory, regulatory and stem cell-like memory cells by sorting. V trimming: 4 bases; J trimming: 6 bases; junction bases outside the gene matches: 13. This CDR3 contains 19 residues. Germline CDR1 MNHNS, CDR2 SASEGT. The isolated RNA, all of it, was reverse transcribed, so expressed TCRB transcripts were what got sequenced. Assay: immunoSEQ multiplex PCR; the TCRdb copy retains only in-frame clones and omits some. The sample yields about 41,000 clones, roughly 70% seen once. Sequencing was performed on Tregs from blood. The V gene is TRBV6-1, the J gene TRBJ2-1; 15 bases agree with TRBD2. The source is a man younger than 45 with type 1 diabetes. Some clones in this sample may be carry-over from other donors' samples. The CDR3 nucleotides are TGTGCCAGCAGTGGAGGACTAGCGGGGGGGCCTCCCCCCTTCAATGAGCAGTTCTTC. This sequence encodes CASSGGLAGGPPPFNEQFF.